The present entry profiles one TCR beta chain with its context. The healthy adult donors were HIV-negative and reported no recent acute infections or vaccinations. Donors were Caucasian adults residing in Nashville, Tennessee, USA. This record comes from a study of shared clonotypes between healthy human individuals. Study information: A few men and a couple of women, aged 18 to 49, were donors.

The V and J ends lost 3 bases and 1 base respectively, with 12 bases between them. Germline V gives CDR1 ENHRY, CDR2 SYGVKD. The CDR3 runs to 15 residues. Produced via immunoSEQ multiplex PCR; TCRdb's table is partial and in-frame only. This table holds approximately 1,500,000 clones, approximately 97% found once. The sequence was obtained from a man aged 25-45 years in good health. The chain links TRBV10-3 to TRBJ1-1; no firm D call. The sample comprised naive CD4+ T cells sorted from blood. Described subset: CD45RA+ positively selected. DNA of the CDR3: TGTGCCATCAGTGACCACCGGACGGCGAACACTGAAGCTTTCTTT. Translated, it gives CAISDHRTANTEAFF.